Many counts were recorded for the clone carrying this T cell receptor (beta chain). The antigen is unknown. The data stem from a study of early T cells in non-severe SARS-CoV-2 infection. Unique molecular identifiers were added to individual cDNA molecules. TCRdb used MiXCR to reprocess the 5' RACE reads, holding one entry per CDR3 protein. The top ten clones hold over 1% of a sample with just over 60,000 distinct CDR3 sequences, roughly 8.8% of them seen once. Study outcomes and limitations: Private and CD4 specificities were missed by VDJdb matching, which favored anti-spike CD8 responses.

Sequenced: whole blood. This TCR came from an adult who was a healthcare worker with PCR-confirmed SARS-CoV-2 infection or an uninfected control (not recorded which).

In nucleotides, the CDR3 is TGCAGTGCTAGTCCGGGGATGTCTGGGGCCAACGTCCTGACTTTC. Translating it yields CSASPGMSGANVLTF. The gene calls are TRBV20-1 and TRBJ2-6; a weak D match, TRBD2 (5 bases). This CDR3 region has 15 residues. The V gene lost 3 bases and the J gene lost 1 base, with 10 bases spanning the gap. Per the germline V gene, CDR1 is DFQATT and CDR2 is SNEGSKA (reference sequence).